The present T cell receptor beta chain was sequenced within a study of shared clonotypes between healthy human individuals. Healthy adults negative for HIV, lacking recent acute infections or vaccinations, served as donors. Clones were sequenced by immunoSEQ multiplex PCR, and TCRdb holds only the in-frame ones, with some missing. The sample yields about 1.1 million clones, roughly 74% seen once. The CDR3 length is 15 residues. The germline V and J ends were trimmed by 1 base and 3 bases, with 9 bases remaining between them. Germline CDR1 is SEHNR and CDR2 is FQNEAQ (reference sequence). The rearrangement links TRBV7-9 to TRBJ2-2, with D unclear. Sample: memory CD4+ T cells from PBMCs. Subset specified: CD45RA-negative fraction. This sequence was found in a man aged 18-30 years in good health. Some clones in this sample may be carry-over from other donors' samples. In DNA form, the CDR3 reads TGTGCCAGCAGCTTAGTCCTAAAGGACACCGGGGAGCTGTTTTTT. Residues: CASSLVLKDTGELFF. The full variable domain, with the rest looked up from reference TRBV7-9 and TRBJ2-2, is DTGVSQNPRHKITKRGQNVTFRCDPISEHNRLYWYRQTLGQGPEFLTYFQNEAQLEKSRLLSDRFSAERPKGSFSTLEIQRTEQGDSAMYLCASSLVLKDTGELFFGEGSRLTVL.